A single sample gave rise to the 14 T cell receptor beta chains below, sequenced in a study of response to subunit inactivated influenza vaccine. TCRdb re-analysed the RT-PCR reads in MiXCR, keeping a single row per CDR3 protein. The sample holds roughly 570,000 distinct CDR3 sequences; roughly 13% are singletons and the top ten take 10% to 15%. The source material was PBMCs from blood, sampled 40 to 50 days after vaccination. The origin of the receptors is a man between 50 and 59 years old who received an inactivated influenza vaccine.

This clonotype was found a few times. V and J are TRBV4-3 and TRBJ2-1, with D possibly being TRBD2 (5 bases). The V gene lost 0 bases and the J gene lost 3 bases, with 21 bases spanning the gap. Germline assignment: CDR1 LGHNA and CDR2 YSLEER. This CDR3 is 19 amino acids long. The CDR3 sequence is CASSQEWIAIDYFYNEQFF. CDR3 sequence (DNA): TGCGCCAGCAGCCAAGAATGGATCGCGATCGACTATTTCTACAATGAGCAGTTCTTC.

The chain uses TRBV6-2 or TRBV6-3 and TRBJ2-7; D is perhaps TRBD1 (7 bases). The V end was cut by 6 bases, the J end by 3 bases, with 18 bases between. The CDR3 has 15 amino acids. Germline V gives CDR1 MNHEY, CDR2 SVGEGT. As DNA, the CDR3 is TGTGCCAGCAGCTCAACAGGGGACTCCCACTACGAGCAGTACTTC. Translation: CASSSTGDSHYEQYF.

The chain recombines TRBV24-1 with TRBJ2-2, with 7 nucleotides matching TRBD1. With 0 bases clipped from V and 4 bases from J, the junction kept 4 bases outside the gene matches. This CDR3 is built from 16 residues. Germline V lookup: CDR1 KGHDR, CDR2 SFDVKD. CDR3 sequence: CATSDLKGAGTGELFF. DNA of the CDR3: TGTGCCACCAGTGATTTGAAGGGGGCCGGCACCGGGGAGCTGTTTTTT.

This clonotype was observed at least ten times. This chain connects TRBV10-3 to TRBJ2-7; perhaps D is TRBD1 or TRBD2 (5 bases each). The length of the CDR3 is 14 residues. The germline CDR1 and CDR2 sequences are ENHRY and SYGVKD. V lost 6 bases to trimming and J lost 2 bases, with 14 bases between them. CDR3 coding DNA: TGTGCCATCAGAAGGGACGGACTGCCCTACGAGCAGTACTTC. Amino acids: CAIRRDGLPYEQYF.

The chain couples TRBV15 to TRBJ2-2, with 7 bases identical to TRBD1. This CDR3 is built from 15 residues. Trimming removed 0 bases from V and 7 bases from J; junction bases left unmatched: 5. Germline V gene lookup returns CDR1 LNHNV and CDR2 YYDKDF (reference sequence). The DNA of the CDR3 is TGTGCCACCAGCAGAGATCTACAGGGGATCGGGGAGCTGTTTTTT. Its translation: CATSRDLQGIGELFF. Filled out from reference TRBV15 and TRBJ2-2, the complete variable domain reads DAMVIQNPRYQVTQFGKPVTLSCSQTLNHNVMYWYQQKSSQAPKLLFHYYDKDFNNEADTPDNFQSRRPNTSFCFLDIRSPGLGDTAMYLCATSRDLQGIGELFFGEGSRLTVL.

In its sample, this clonotype was seen a few times. The V and J genes are TRBV14 and TRBJ2-7; unclear D gene. Trimming pared 1 base from V and 7 bases from J, leaving 11 bases between. Germline values: CDR1 SGHDN, CDR2 FVKESK. This CDR3 has 13 amino acids. The DNA of the CDR3 is TGTGCCAGCAGCCAAGCCTATCGTGAGGAGCAGTACTTC. The encoded protein is CASSQAYREEQYF. The whole variable domain, remainder taken from reference TRBV14 and TRBJ2-7, is EAGVTQFPSHSVIEKGQTVTLRCDPISGHDNLYWYRRVMGKEIKFLLHFVKESKQDESGMPNNRFLAERTGGTYSTLKVQPAELEDSGVYFCASSQAYREEQYFGPGTRLTVT.

J is TRBJ1-5 and V is TRBV28, with D perhaps matching TRBD1 (5 bases). V lost 2 bases and J 0 bases, leaving 8 bases between the germline ends. The length of the CDR3 is 15 residues. The V gene's germline CDR1 is MDHEN and CDR2 SYDVKM. For the CDR3, the DNA is TGTGCCAGCAGTTTAGGAGGGGTTAGCAATCAGCCCCAGCATTTT. Translating it yields CASSLGGVSNQPQHF.

This clonotype appeared once. The chain has TRBV18 and TRBJ2-1; D possibly matches TRBD1 or TRBD2 (5 bases each). V lost 5 bases, J lost 7 bases, and 15 bases lay in between. This CDR3 has 14 residues. Germline assignment: CDR1 KGHSH and CDR2 LQKENI. As DNA, the CDR3 is TGTGCCAGCTCATCTCAGGGCGGGCGGAATGAGCAGTTCTTC. Translating it yields CASSSQGGRNEQFF. Drawing the rest from reference TRBV18 and TRBJ2-1, the complete variable domain is NAGVMQNPRHLVRRRGQEARLRCSPMKGHSHVYWYRQLPEEGLKFMVYLQKENIIDESGMPKERFSAEFPKEGPSILRIQQVVRGDSAAYFCASSSQGGRNEQFFGPGTRLTVL.

The chain joins TRBV11-2 to TRBJ2-3; D ambiguous. Trimming cost V 1 base and J 7 bases, with 9 bases left between them. This CDR3 is built from 13 residues. Germline V lookup: CDR1 SGHAT, CDR2 FQNNGV. As DNA, the CDR3 is TGTGCCAGCAGCTTAGTACGGCAGAATACGCAGTATTTT. It codes for CASSLVRQNTQYF.

This clonotype was seen repeatedly, ten times or more. The rearrangement joins TRBV10-3 to TRBJ2-7, with TRBD1 identical over 7 bases. J was trimmed by 2 bases and V by 7 bases; bases with no gene match: 5. This CDR3 is 13 amino acids long. Germline V gene data show CDR1 as ENHRY and CDR2 as SYGVKD. The CDR3 DNA follows: TGTGCCATCACCCCGGGACAGACCTACGAGCAGTACTTC. It yields the protein CAITPGQTYEQYF.

Only a few counts were recorded for this clonotype. The V and J genes are TRBV6-1 and TRBJ1-1; a possible D gene is TRBD1 (5 bases). Trimming shortened V by 6 bases and J by 3 bases, and 14 bases separated the two germline ends. The CDR3 runs 14 residues. In germline, CDR1 is MNHNS, CDR2 SASEGT. In nucleotides, the CDR3 is TGTGCCAGCAGAACTCCAGGGTCGGACACTGAAGCTTTCTTT. It encodes CASRTPGSDTEAFF.

In its sample, this clonotype was seen many times. This chain links TRBV12-3 or TRBV12-4 with TRBJ2-3, with TRBD1 matching 9 bases. This CDR3 contains 13 residues. V was clipped by 8 bases and J by 8 bases; unmatched bases: 8. The CDR3 DNA sequence: TGTGCCAGCGGACAGGGGTCCCGGATTACGCAGTATTTT. It specifies CASGQGSRITQYF.

The chain has TRBV5-6 and TRBJ2-7; D uncertain. The CDR3 runs to 13 residues. Germline V gene data show CDR1 as SGHDT and CDR2 as YYEEEE. Trimming left V 4 bases short and J 0 bases short, with 8 bases between. CDR3 nucleotides: TGTGCCAGCAGCGACGTAAGCTCCTACGAGCAGTACTTC. Translation: CASSDVSSYEQYF.

This clonotype was found a few times. This sequence joins TRBV20-1 and TRBJ2-3; D unclear. The CDR3 consists of 13 residues. V shed 3 bases and J shed 6 bases, with 13 bases lying between them. Germline values: CDR1 DFQATT, CDR2 SNEGSKA (reference sequence). DNA for the CDR3: TGCAGTGCTAGGTTACTCGGGCCGGATACGCAGTATTTT. Translation gives CSARLLGPDTQYF.